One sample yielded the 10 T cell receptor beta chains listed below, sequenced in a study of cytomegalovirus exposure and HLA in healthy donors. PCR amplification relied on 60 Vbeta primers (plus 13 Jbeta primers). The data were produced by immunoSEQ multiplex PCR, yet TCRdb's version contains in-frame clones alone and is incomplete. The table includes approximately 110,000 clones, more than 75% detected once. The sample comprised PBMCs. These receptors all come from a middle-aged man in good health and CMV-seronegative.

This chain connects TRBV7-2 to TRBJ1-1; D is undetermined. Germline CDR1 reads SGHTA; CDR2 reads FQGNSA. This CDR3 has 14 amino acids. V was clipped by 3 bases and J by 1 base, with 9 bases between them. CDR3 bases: TGTGCCAGCAGCTTTAACAGTGGGAACACTGAAGCTTTCTTT. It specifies CASSFNSGNTEAFF. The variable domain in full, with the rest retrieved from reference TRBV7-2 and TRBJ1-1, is GAGVSQSPSNKVTEKGKDVELRCDPISGHTALYWYRQSLGQGLEFLIYFQGNSAPDKSGLPSDRFSAERTGGSVSTLTIQRTQQEDSAVYLCASSFNSGNTEAFFGQGTRLTVV.

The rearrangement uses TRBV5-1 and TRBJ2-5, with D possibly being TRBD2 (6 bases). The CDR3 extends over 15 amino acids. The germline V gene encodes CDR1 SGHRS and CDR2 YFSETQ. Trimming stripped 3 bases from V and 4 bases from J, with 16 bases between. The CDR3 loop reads CASSYGTLRGETQYF. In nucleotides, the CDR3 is TGCGCCAGCAGCTATGGGACTCTAAGGGGAGAGACCCAGTACTTC.

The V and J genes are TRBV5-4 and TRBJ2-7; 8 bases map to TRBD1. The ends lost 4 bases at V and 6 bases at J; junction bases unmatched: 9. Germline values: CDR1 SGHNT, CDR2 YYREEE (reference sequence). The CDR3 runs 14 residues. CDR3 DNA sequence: TGTGCCAGCAGCCCGTCGGACAGGGCGGCCGAGCAGTACTTC. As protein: CASSPSDRAAEQYF.

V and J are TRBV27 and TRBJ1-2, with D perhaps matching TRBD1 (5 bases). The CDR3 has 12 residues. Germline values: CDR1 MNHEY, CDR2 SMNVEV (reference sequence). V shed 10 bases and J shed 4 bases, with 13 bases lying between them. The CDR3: CATTDRFYGYTF. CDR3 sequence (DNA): TGTGCCACGACAGATCGCTTCTATGGCTACACCTTC.

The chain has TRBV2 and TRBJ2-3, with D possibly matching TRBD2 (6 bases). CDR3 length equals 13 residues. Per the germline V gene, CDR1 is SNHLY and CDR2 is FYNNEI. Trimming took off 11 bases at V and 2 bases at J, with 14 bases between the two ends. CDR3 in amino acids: CASWDFYTDTQYF. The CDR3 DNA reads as TGTGCCTCTTGGGACTTTTACACAGATACGCAGTATTTT.

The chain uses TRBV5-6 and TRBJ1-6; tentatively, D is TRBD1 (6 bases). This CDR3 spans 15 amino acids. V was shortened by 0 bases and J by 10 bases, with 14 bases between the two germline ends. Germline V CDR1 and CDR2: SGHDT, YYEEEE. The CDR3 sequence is CASSLGTGHLSPLHF. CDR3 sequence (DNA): TGTGCCAGCAGCTTGGGGACGGGACATCTCTCACCCCTCCACTTT.

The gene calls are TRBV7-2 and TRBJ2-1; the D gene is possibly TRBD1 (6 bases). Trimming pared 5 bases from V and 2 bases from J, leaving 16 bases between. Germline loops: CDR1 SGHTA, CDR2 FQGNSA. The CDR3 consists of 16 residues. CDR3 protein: CASSISGTRTYNEQFF. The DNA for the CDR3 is TGTGCCAGCAGCATCTCCGGGACACGGACCTACAATGAGCAGTTCTTC.

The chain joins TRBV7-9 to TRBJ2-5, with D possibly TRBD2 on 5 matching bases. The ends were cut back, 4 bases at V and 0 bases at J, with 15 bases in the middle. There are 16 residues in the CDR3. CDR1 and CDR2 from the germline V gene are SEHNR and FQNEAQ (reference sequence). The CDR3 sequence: CASSSSWRADQETQYF. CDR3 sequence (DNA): TGTGCCAGCAGCTCGAGCTGGCGGGCGGACCAAGAGACCCAGTACTTC.

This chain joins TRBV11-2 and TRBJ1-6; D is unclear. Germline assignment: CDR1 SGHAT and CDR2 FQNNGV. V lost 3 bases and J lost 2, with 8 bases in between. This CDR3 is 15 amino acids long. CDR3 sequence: CASSFQTAYNSPLHF. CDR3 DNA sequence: TGTGCCAGCAGCTTTCAAACAGCCTATAATTCACCCCTCCACTTT.

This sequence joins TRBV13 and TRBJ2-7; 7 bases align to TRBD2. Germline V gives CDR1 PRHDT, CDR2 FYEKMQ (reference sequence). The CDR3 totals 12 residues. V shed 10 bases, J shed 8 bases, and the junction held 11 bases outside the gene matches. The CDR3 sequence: CATRTGGNKQYF. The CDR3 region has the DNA TGTGCCACCAGGACGGGGGGTAATAAGCAGTACTTC.